The 2 T cell receptor beta chains given below trace back to one sample, sequenced in a study of CD8 T cells in Susac syndrome. After extraction with the RNeasy kit, roughly 0.5 to 1 ug of the RNA was reverse transcribed using random hexamers. TCRdb passed the immunoSEQ multiplex PCR reads through MiXCR, listing each CDR3 protein once. Here the sample spans 95,000 to 150,000 distinct CDR3 sequences, about 94% being singletons. The specimen sequenced was CD8+ T cells from PBMCs. Receptors were obtained from a human donor with Susac syndrome.

The J gene is TRBJ2-1, the V gene TRBV29-1; D is undetermined. This CDR3 is built from 11 residues. Between the trimmed V and J ends, which lost 4 bases and 6 bases, there was a span of 7 bases. Germline V lookup: CDR1 SQVTM, CDR2 ANQGSEA. The CDR3 protein is CSVVLSNEQFF. Written as DNA, the CDR3 is TGCAGCGTTGTGCTCAGCAATGAGCAGTTCTTC.

The J gene is TRBJ1-4, the V gene TRBV4-1; a possible D gene is TRBD1 (6 bases). Deletions cut 0 bases from V and 8 bases from J, with 16 bases between. The CDR3 is made up of 16 amino acids. Germline-derived CDR1 and CDR2 are MGHRA and YSYEKL. CDR3 sequence (DNA): TGCGCCAGCAGCCAAGAGCCTCAGGGCCAGGGGGAAAAACTGTTTTTT. Protein product: CASSQEPQGQGEKLFF.